These 28 T cell receptor beta chains were all obtained from the same sample, sequenced in a study of blood T cell repertoires in COVID-19. Generated by immunoSEQ multiplex PCR, the TCRdb table keeps only in-frame clones and is missing some. Found here are about 270,000 clones, approximately 85% of them singletons; the top ten hold approximately 10%. The sequenced material came from peripheral blood. The receptors shown here come from a woman in her seventies with acute or convalescent COVID-19.

The rearrangement uses TRBV12-3 or TRBV12-4 and TRBJ2-7; D gene unclear. The CDR3 is 13 amino acids. V lost 3 bases to trimming and J lost 4 bases, with 10 bases between them. The CDR3 region has the DNA TGTGCCAGCAGTTTGAGGCCCTTTTACGAGCAGTACTTC. The encoded protein is CASSLRPFYEQYF.

The chain links TRBV20-1 to TRBJ1-2; TRBD1 agrees at 9 bases. Germline CDR1 reads DFQATT; CDR2 reads SNEGSKA (reference sequence). The V gene end was trimmed by 3 bases and the J gene end by 3 bases; junction bases not matched to a gene: 5. This CDR3 comprises 14 residues. CDR3 DNA: TGCAGTGCTAGTGGGACAGGGAGTCACTATGGCTACACCTTC. Amino acid sequence: CSASGTGSHYGYTF.

The rearrangement links TRBV30 to TRBJ2-1; D is unresolved. Germline CDR1 is GTSNPN and CDR2 is SVGIG (reference sequence). The CDR3 spans 15 residues. V was trimmed by 3 bases and J by 5 bases, leaving 17 bases between them. The CDR3 here is CAWSPDHSRDNEQFF. CDR3 DNA: TGTGCCTGGAGCCCCGACCACAGCCGTGACAATGAGCAGTTCTTC.

The chain uses TRBV7-3 and TRBJ2-1, with D unresolved. The germline V gene encodes CDR1 SGHTA and CDR2 FQGTGA. The CDR3 is 16 residues long. Trimming took off 1 base at V and 5 bases at J, with 15 bases between the two ends. In DNA form, the CDR3 reads TGTGCCAGCAGCTTAAGGTTGGTACTCCCCCACAATGAGCAGTTCTTC. This translates into CASSLRLVLPHNEQFF.

The chain uses TRBV12-3 or TRBV12-4 and TRBJ2-1; TRBD2 is a possible D gene (6 bases). CDR3 length equals 11 residues. The ends were cut back, 7 bases at V and 9 bases at J, with 10 bases in the middle. This CDR3 is CASTRGLEQFF. The CDR3 DNA is TGTGCCAGCACGCGGGGACTTGAGCAGTTCTTC.

The V gene is TRBV6-2 or TRBV6-3, the J gene TRBJ1-1; D may be TRBD1 (6 bases). The CDR3 runs 15 residues. The germline gives CDR1 MNHEY, CDR2 SVGEGT. Trimming removed 5 bases at V and 0 bases at J, with 13 bases between. CDR3 in amino acids: CASSGPGTLNTEAFF. The CDR3 coding sequence is TGTGCCAGCAGTGGCCCCGGGACACTGAACACTGAAGCTTTCTTT.

The chain uses TRBV7-3 and TRBJ1-1; the match to TRBD1 covers 8 bases. The CDR3 spans 14 residues. Germline V gives CDR1 SGHTA, CDR2 FQGTGA. After removal of 4 bases from V and 5 bases from J, the junction contained 6 bases not matched to a gene. DNA for the CDR3: TGTGCCAGCAGCTCAGGGGGCGAAGGGACTGAAGCTTTCTTT. Its translation is CASSSGGEGTEAFF.

This chain connects TRBV7-2 to TRBJ1-1; maybe TRBD1 (5 bases). The CDR3 sequence is 16 residues long. Germline V gene data show CDR1 as SGHTA and CDR2 as FQGNSA. Between the trimmed V and J ends, which lost 1 base and 0 bases, there was a span of 12 bases. The CDR3 sequence: CASSLGRGIMNTEAFF. CDR3 nucleotide sequence: TGTGCCAGCAGCTTAGGCCGGGGGATCATGAACACTGAAGCTTTCTTT.

This clone appeared a single time. The chain carries TRBV11-3 and TRBJ2-4; the D gene is possibly TRBD2 (6 bases). The CDR3 has 13 amino acids. Germline V gives CDR1 SGHNT, CDR2 YENEEA. The V end lost 1 base, the J end lost 6 bases, and 7 bases lay between the germline ends. CDR3 protein: CASSLGGGNIQYF. DNA for the CDR3: TGTGCCAGCAGCTTAGGGGGAGGAAACATTCAGTACTTC.

The chain links TRBV10-3 to TRBJ2-3; 9 bases are shared with TRBD1. The V segment lost 10 bases and the J segment 3 bases; nucleotides outside the gene matches: 5. Germline-derived CDR1 and CDR2 are ENHRY and SYGVKD. The CDR3 runs 13 residues. Here the CDR3 DNA reads TGTGCCACCACAGGGGGCGAGACAGATACGCAGTATTTT. Its translation is CATTGGETDTQYF.

In nucleotides, the CDR3 is TGCGCCAGCAGCCCAGCGGTCGGGGTTCAAGAGACCCAGTACTTC. Translation: CASSPAVGVQETQYF. The J gene is TRBJ2-5, the V gene TRBV5-1, with D perhaps TRBD2 (5 bases). The CDR3 is 15 residues long. Germline V gene sequence: CDR1 SGHRS, CDR2 YFSETQ. The ends were cut back, 4 bases at V and 2 bases at J, with 15 bases in the middle. Complete variable domain (other parts from reference TRBV5-1 and TRBJ2-5): KAGVTQTPRYLIKTRGQQVTLSCSPISGHRSVSWYQQTPGQGLQFLFEYFSETQRNKGNFPGRFSGRQFSNSRSEMNVSTLELGDSALYLCASSPAVGVQETQYFGPGTRLLVL.

This chain links TRBV10-3 with TRBJ1-2; TRBD1 matches 9 bases. This CDR3 is built from 15 residues. J was trimmed by 4 bases and V by 6 bases; bases with no gene match: 9. Germline V lookup: CDR1 ENHRY, CDR2 SYGVKD. The CDR3 region has the DNA TGTGCCATCAGGGGACAGGGCGTTAGATCCTATGGCTACACCTTC. Residues: CAIRGQGVRSYGYTF.

The V call is TRBV10-3, the J call TRBJ2-5; the D is unclear. This CDR3 spans 14 amino acids. CDR1 and CDR2 from the germline V gene are ENHRY and SYGVKD. V was cut by 0 bases and J by 7 bases, with 12 bases left in between. CDR3 sequence: CAISESEVVVTQYF. The CDR3 DNA sequence: TGTGCCATCAGTGAGTCTGAGGTCGTGGTGACCCAGTACTTC.

The chain recombines TRBV2 with TRBJ2-3; D not resolved. CDR3 size: 17 residues. Germline CDR1 and CDR2: SNHLY and FYNNEI. V was clipped by 7 bases and J by 5 bases, with 25 bases between them. Written as DNA, the CDR3 is TGTGCCAGCACTAAAAGACGGAGTACTAATAGTCAAGATACGCAGTATTTT. Protein sequence: CASTKRRSTNSQDTQYF.

CDR3 amino acids: CASRGTSGGSRQYF. The CDR3 DNA reads as TGTGCCAGCAGGGGGACTAGCGGGGGGTCCCGGCAGTACTTC. V is TRBV6-5 and J is TRBJ2-7; 15 bases are a match to TRBD2. The CDR3 length is 14 residues. V lost 6 bases to trimming and J lost 9 bases; unmatched junction nucleotides: 6. Per germline, CDR1 MNHEY and CDR2 SVGAGI.

This clone occurred once. V usage is TRBV5-1 and J usage is TRBJ1-2; TRBD1 matches 7 bases. Germline trimming cut 3 bases from V and 4 bases from J; bases unmatched to any gene: 3. Germline values: CDR1 SGHRS, CDR2 YFSETQ. The CDR3 spans 13 residues. DNA of the CDR3: TGCGCCAGCAGCTCGACAGGGCGCTATGGCTACACCTTC. As protein: CASSSTGRYGYTF.

This chain joins TRBV9 and TRBJ2-3; 7 bases map to TRBD2. Germline trimming cut 0 bases from V and 3 bases from J; bases unmatched to any gene: 4. This CDR3 is built from 15 residues. Germline V gives CDR1 SGDLS, CDR2 YYNGEE. CDR3 region: CASSVGPGLTDTQYF. In nucleotides, the CDR3 is TGTGCCAGCAGCGTAGGTCCGGGACTAACAGATACGCAGTATTTT.

The genes are TRBV18 and TRBJ1-2, with D perhaps TRBD1 (5 bases). Trimming left V 6 bases short and J 2 bases short, with 10 bases between. The CDR3 contains 13 residues. Germline V gene data show CDR1 as KGHSH and CDR2 as LQKENI. Written as DNA, the CDR3 is TGTGCCAGCTCCGAGGACAAAAACTATGGCTACACCTTC. Amino acid sequence: CASSEDKNYGYTF.

The chain employs TRBV7-2 and TRBJ2-2, with D uncertain. V dropped 5 bases and J dropped 2 bases, with 9 bases sitting between them. In germline, CDR1 is SGHTA, CDR2 FQGNSA. The CDR3 covers 14 residues. The CDR3 reads CASSPYLNTGELFF. The CDR3, as DNA: TGTGCCAGCAGCCCCTACCTTAACACCGGGGAGCTGTTTTTT.

Written as DNA, the CDR3 is TGTGCCAGCAGCTTAGGTCGGGGGTTAAGGAAATCCACTGAAGCTTTCTTT. This encodes CASSLGRGLRKSTEAFF. The chain uses TRBV11-2 and TRBJ1-1; tentative D call: TRBD1 (5 bases). The CDR3 totals 17 residues. Germline V gene lookup returns CDR1 SGHAT and CDR2 FQNNGV. V lost 1 base and J lost 4, with 19 bases in between.

V and J are TRBV4-1 and TRBJ2-5, with D possibly matching TRBD1 (6 bases). The germline V gene encodes CDR1 MGHRA and CDR2 YSYEKL. This CDR3 has 13 residues. The V and J ends lost 5 bases and 5 bases respectively, with 12 bases between them. The CDR3 sequence: CASSGQGMETQYF. CDR3 DNA: TGCGCCAGCAGCGGCCAGGGGATGGAGACCCAGTACTTC.

This chain joins TRBV2 and TRBJ2-2, with D maybe TRBD1 (7 bases). The germline V gene encodes CDR1 SNHLY and CDR2 FYNNEI. The CDR3 extends over 13 amino acids. V dropped 8 bases and J dropped 2 bases, with 9 bases sitting between them. The DNA for the CDR3 is TGTGCCAGCCAGGGGGGAAACACCGGGGAGCTGTTTTTT. It codes for CASQGGNTGELFF.

The chain employs TRBV6-1 and TRBJ1-2; a possible D gene is TRBD1 (5 bases). Deletions cut 0 bases from V and 4 bases from J, with 9 bases between. Germline values: CDR1 MNHNS, CDR2 SASEGT. The CDR3 contains 14 residues. The chain's CDR3 is CASSEAGVGYGYTF. DNA for the CDR3: TGTGCCAGCAGTGAAGCAGGGGTTGGCTATGGCTACACCTTC.

This clone was counted a single time. The V gene is TRBV19, the J gene TRBJ1-2, with TRBD1 matching over 7 bases. CDR1 is LNHDA and CDR2 is SQIVND in the germline V gene (reference sequence). After removal of 5 bases from V and 1 base from J, the junction contained 7 bases not matched to a gene. The CDR3 sequence is 15 residues long. CDR3 residues: CASSGTGTDNYGYTF. The CDR3 nucleotides are TGTGCCAGTAGTGGAACCGGGACAGATAACTATGGCTACACCTTC. The whole variable domain, filled in from reference TRBV19 and TRBJ1-2, reads DGGITQSPKYLFRKEGQNVTLSCEQNLNHDAMYWYRQDPGQGLRLIYYSQIVNDFQKGDIAEGYSVSREKKESFPLTVTSAQKNPTAFYLCASSGTGTDNYGYTFGSGTRLTVV.

The chain employs TRBV30 and TRBJ2-2, with a weak D call TRBD2 (6 bases). V was shortened by 3 bases and J by 5 bases, with 7 bases between the two germline ends. This CDR3 region has 12 residues. Germline V CDR1 and CDR2: GTSNPN, SVGIG (reference sequence). This CDR3 reads CAWRRGTGELFF. CDR3 DNA: TGTGCCTGGAGACGGGGGACCGGGGAGCTGTTTTTT.

This chain connects TRBV25-1 to TRBJ2-2; TRBD1 matches 8 bases. The CDR3 is 14 residues long. CDR1 and CDR2 from the germline V gene are MGHDK and SYGVNS. V shed 8 bases and J 3 bases; nucleotides not matched to a gene: 5. The CDR3 protein is CASSLDRDTGELFF. DNA of the CDR3: TGTGCCAGCTCCTTGGACAGGGACACCGGGGAGCTGTTTTTT.

This clone is a singleton in its sample. This chain links TRBV13 with TRBJ2-7; no definite D call. The CDR3 covers 12 residues. V was cut by 0 bases and J by 5 bases, with 5 bases left in between. CDR1 is PRHDT and CDR2 is FYEKMQ in the germline V gene (reference sequence). CDR3 protein: CASSLGPNEQYF. The CDR3 DNA reads TGTGCCAGCAGCTTAGGCCCAAACGAGCAGTACTTC. Supplemented by reference TRBV13 and TRBJ2-7, the full variable domain reads AAGVIQSPRHLIKEKRETATLKCYPIPRHDTVYWYQQGPGQDPQFLISFYEKMQSDKGSIPDRFSAQQFSDYHSELNMSSLELGDSALYFCASSLGPNEQYFGPGTRLTVT.

The chain has TRBV30 and TRBJ1-3; D call uncertain. Germline V CDR1 and CDR2: GTSNPN, SVGIG (reference sequence). Trimming pared 2 bases from V and 5 bases from J, leaving 16 bases between. The CDR3 extends over 15 amino acids. The CDR3 spells CAWSPTSKRRNTIYF. The CDR3 nucleotides read TGTGCCTGGAGTCCAACAAGTAAGCGAAGAAACACCATATATTTT.